This T cell receptor (beta chain) is drawn from a study of T-cell memory formation after mild COVID-19. Turning to the study itself: Most TCR clusters belonged to a single donor. Whole-study results and caveats: Shrinking CD4+ clones were chiefly CM and EM; CD8+ ones were chiefly EMRA. Whether second-wave clones peaking at day 37 were SARS-CoV-2 specific went unconfirmed.

This clonotype was observed at least ten times. Its antigen is not identified. TCR alpha and TCR beta cDNA libraries carrying sample barcodes and UMIs came from 5'RACE with constant-segment primers. Via MiXCR, TCRdb re-called the 5' RACE reads, giving one row per CDR3 protein. The sample yields roughly 500,000 distinct CDR3 sequences, approximately 20% seen once. The CDR3 length is 16 residues. Trimming removed 0 bases from V and 2 bases from J, with 14 bases in between. Germline loops: CDR1 LNHNV, CDR2 YYDKDF (reference sequence). The specimen was PBMCs or a T cell subset sorted from them (not recorded which). This chain links TRBV15 with TRBJ2-7; D is undetermined. The receptor was derived from an adult woman who had mild COVID-19 (a few samples of this study predate the infection). Cell type and time point are not known. The DNA of the CDR3 is TGTGCCACCAGCAGAGACCTTGGTGGCAAAGCCTACGAGCAGTACTTC. This gives the protein CATSRDLGGKAYEQYF.